One and the same sample provided the 27 T cell receptor beta chains below, sequenced in a study of cytomegalovirus exposure and HLA in healthy donors. Primers for the PCR totalled 60 Vbeta and 13 Jbeta. The assay was immunoSEQ multiplex PCR, and TCRdb's table has in-frame clones only and misses some. The sample has 75,000 to 100,000 clones, around 80% seen once. Sequencing was done on a sample of PBMCs. Receptor source: a man between 35 and 55 years old in good health and CMV-seropositive.

The chain combines TRBV5-6 with TRBJ1-1; possible D gene TRBD1, 6 bases. Trimming pared 1 base from V and 3 bases from J, leaving 13 bases between. The CDR3 extends over 15 amino acids. Germline V gene sequence: CDR1 SGHDT, CDR2 YYEEEE. The CDR3, as DNA: TGTGCCAGCAGCTTGTCCCCAGGGGTACACACTGAAGCTTTCTTT. Its translation is CASSLSPGVHTEAFF.

This chain connects TRBV7-8 to TRBJ2-3; D possibly corresponds to TRBD2 (5 bases). V was clipped by 4 bases and J by 4 bases, with 6 bases between them. The CDR3 covers 12 residues. The germline V gene encodes CDR1 SGHVS and CDR2 FQNEAQ. CDR3 sequence reads: CASSSRADTQYF. The CDR3 DNA follows: TGTGCCAGCAGCTCGCGGGCAGATACGCAGTATTTT.

J is TRBJ1-2 and V is TRBV6-6; 9 bases match TRBD1. CDR1 and CDR2 from the germline V gene are MNHNY and SVGAGI (reference sequence). V trimming: 3 bases; J trimming: 7 bases; junction bases outside the gene matches: 3. This CDR3 has 13 amino acids. The CDR3 reads CASSYPGQGGYTF. In DNA form, the CDR3 reads TGTGCCAGCAGTTATCCGGGACAGGGTGGCTACACCTTC.

The chain carries TRBV18 and TRBJ2-1, with D maybe TRBD2 (6 bases). The V and J ends lost 4 bases and 6 bases respectively, with 16 bases between them. Germline CDR1 and CDR2: KGHSH and LQKENI. This CDR3 contains 15 residues. The CDR3 region has the DNA TGTGCCAGCTCACTAATGGGGACTGTGTTCAATGAGCAGTTCTTC. This encodes CASSLMGTVFNEQFF.

The chain employs TRBV19 and TRBJ2-2; no clear D. The germline V gene has CDR1 LNHDA and CDR2 SQIVND (reference sequence). The CDR3 has 16 amino acids. Trimming shortened V by 1 base and J by 7 bases, and 16 bases separated the two germline ends. The chain's CDR3 is CASSIGLRAFIGELFF. The CDR3 nucleotides are TGTGCCAGTAGTATAGGCCTGAGAGCTTTTATCGGGGAGCTGTTTTTT.

The chain joins TRBV6-5 to TRBJ2-7, with 10 positions matching TRBD1. CDR1 is MNHEY, CDR2 SVGAGI, per germline. The CDR3 extends over 13 amino acids. Trimming at V came to 6 bases and at J to 5 bases, leaving 4 bases not matched to a gene. CDR3 region: CASRGQGGNEQYF. CDR3 nucleotides: TGTGCCAGCAGAGGACAGGGGGGCAACGAGCAGTACTTC.

The CDR3 here is CASSLVVTSGYNEQFF. The CDR3 nucleotides are TGTGCCAGCAGCTTAGTTGTGACTAGCGGTTACAATGAGCAGTTCTTC. The chain links TRBV7-8 to TRBJ2-1; TRBD2 matches at 9 bases. With V trimmed by 1 base and J by 4 bases, 5 bases remained unmatched. CDR3 length: 16 amino acids. Germline V gene sequence: CDR1 SGHVS, CDR2 FQNEAQ.

The CDR3 loop reads CASSLDSNEKLFF. CDR3 sequence (DNA): TGTGCCAGCAGTTTAGACAGTAATGAAAAACTGTTTTTT. V gene TRBV28 combines with J gene TRBJ1-4, with D possibly being TRBD1 (5 bases). V gave up 2 bases and J gave up 4 bases, with 5 bases separating them. The CDR3 is made up of 13 amino acids. Germline values: CDR1 MDHEN, CDR2 SYDVKM.

V and J are TRBV2 and TRBJ2-1, with D possibly matching TRBD2 (6 bases). The CDR3 covers 13 residues. Per the germline V gene, CDR1 is SNHLY and CDR2 is FYNNEI. Trimming removed 7 bases from V and 6 bases from J, with 13 bases in between. This CDR3 is CASKGRWRNEQFF. CDR3 sequence (DNA): TGTGCCAGCAAAGGGAGGTGGCGCAATGAGCAGTTCTTC.

In regard to this clone: The junction shows a germline mismatch at one end, possibly a read error. The sample holds other DNA sequences that translate to the same CDR3. This chain connects TRBV30 to TRBJ2-7; 10 positions match TRBD2. Looked up from germline, CDR1 is GTSNPN and CDR2 is SVGIG (reference sequence). The CDR3 consists of 16 residues. The CDR3 protein is CAWSSGRARGLNEQYF. As DNA, the CDR3 is TGTGCCTGGAGTAGCGGGAGGGCCAGGGGCTTGAACGAACAGTACTTC.

This sequence joins TRBV27 and TRBJ2-3; TRBD2 matches 11 bases. The CDR3 extends over 19 amino acids. The V gene's germline CDR1 is MNHEY and CDR2 SMNVEV (reference sequence). The V gene end was trimmed by 1 base and the J gene end by 0 bases; junction bases not matched to a gene: 9. This CDR3 reads CASSLFGVAGGPSTDTQYF. The DNA for the CDR3 is TGTGCCAGCAGTTTATTCGGGGTAGCGGGAGGGCCTAGCACAGATACGCAGTATTTT.

About this clone itself: The junction and the germline gene differ at one end; a read error may be behind it. The genes are TRBV19 and TRBJ1-2, with 11 bases matching TRBD1. CDR1 is LNHDA, CDR2 SQIVND, per germline (reference sequence). The CDR3 runs 14 residues. The CDR3 DNA follows: TGTGCCAGTAGTATTGGACAGGGGGCTTCTGGCCACACCTTC. Translating it yields CASSIGQGASGHTF.

The V gene is TRBV5-1, the J gene TRBJ2-1, with a possible D match to TRBD2 (5 bases). The germline V gene encodes CDR1 SGHRS and CDR2 YFSETQ. There are 15 residues in the CDR3. The V and J ends lost 4 bases and 2 bases respectively, with 13 bases between them. CDR3 bases: TGCGCCAGCAGCCCGTTCTGGGAGACCTACAATGAGCAGTTCTTC. Protein sequence: CASSPFWETYNEQFF.

J is TRBJ1-1 and V is TRBV11-2; TRBD1 aligns across 12 bases. The germline V gene encodes CDR1 SGHAT and CDR2 FQNNGV. The CDR3 sequence is 14 residues long. V trimming: 2 bases; J trimming: 8 bases; junction bases outside the gene matches: 3. The CDR3 region has the DNA TGTGCCAGCAGCTTATCCGGGACAGGGGGCGAAGCTTTCTTT. Protein: CASSLSGTGGEAFF.

The chain links TRBV18 to TRBJ1-2; TRBD1 agrees at 11 bases. Germline V lookup: CDR1 KGHSH, CDR2 LQKENI. The CDR3 runs 15 residues. V shed 3 bases, J shed 7 bases, and the junction held 7 bases outside the gene matches. DNA of the CDR3: TGTGCCAGCTCACCTGGGACAGGGGGGCAATCTGGCTACACCTTC. Translation: CASSPGTGGQSGYTF.

Written as DNA, the CDR3 is TGCGCCAGCAGCATGGGGTCGGGACTAGCGGGAGAAGGGCTCTCCTACGAGCAGTACTTC. Protein: CASSMGSGLAGEGLSYEQYF. The rearrangement links TRBV5-1 to TRBJ2-7, with 14 bases identical to TRBD2. J lost 0 bases, V lost 4 bases, and 15 bases had no gene match. CDR1 and CDR2 from the germline V gene are SGHRS and YFSETQ. The CDR3 is 20 residues long. The full variable domain, in which reference TRBV5-1 and TRBJ2-7 provide the parts outside the CDR3, is KAGVTQTPRYLIKTRGQQVTLSCSPISGHRSVSWYQQTPGQGLQFLFEYFSETQRNKGNFPGRFSGRQFSNSRSEMNVSTLELGDSALYLCASSMGSGLAGEGLSYEQYFGPGTRLTVT.

This clone has just a few counts. This chain links TRBV7-9 with TRBJ2-5; tentatively, D is TRBD1 (6 bases). The CDR3 contains 15 residues. V was clipped by 3 bases and J by 1 base, with 12 bases between them. The germline gives CDR1 SEHNR, CDR2 FQNEAQ (reference sequence). The CDR3 coding sequence is TGTGCCAGCAGCTTCCCTCGACAGGCCCAAGAGACCCAGTACTTC. It translates to CASSFPRQAQETQYF.

The CDR3 region has the DNA TGTGCCAGCAGTACCACGCGGACACATCAGCCCCAGCATTTT. Amino acid sequence: CASSTTRTHQPQHF. This chain uses TRBV6-5 with TRBJ1-5, with a tentative D call TRBD1 (5 bases). The CDR3 consists of 14 residues. Germline V gene data show CDR1 as MNHEY and CDR2 as SVGAGI. The V end lost 5 bases, the J end lost 5 bases, and 13 bases lay between the germline ends.

The genes are TRBV18 and TRBJ2-2, with 8 bases matching TRBD1. Germline CDR1 and CDR2: KGHSH and LQKENI. The CDR3 extends over 17 amino acids. V trimming: 3 bases; J trimming: 2 bases; junction bases outside the gene matches: 8. Written as DNA, the CDR3 is TGTGCCAGCTCACCCACAAGGACAGGGCTAAACACCGGGGAGCTGTTTTTT. It specifies CASSPTRTGLNTGELFF.

The CDR3, as DNA: TGTGCCAGCAGTGAAGCGACAGGGCTCGAGACCCAGTACTTC. Amino acids: CASSEATGLETQYF. The rearrangement uses TRBV6-1 and TRBJ2-5, with 7 bases matching TRBD1. This CDR3 contains 14 residues. Germline V gives CDR1 MNHNS, CDR2 SASEGT. Germline trimming cut 0 bases from V and 5 bases from J; bases unmatched to any gene: 3.

This chain links TRBV4-1 with TRBJ2-5; 13 bases map to TRBD2. Germline V gives CDR1 MGHRA, CDR2 YSYEKL. The CDR3 consists of 15 residues. With V trimmed by 4 bases and J by 3 bases, 2 bases remained unmatched. The CDR3 loop reads CASSLTSGGEETQYF. The DNA of the CDR3 is TGCGCCAGCAGCCTTACTAGCGGGGGGGAAGAGACCCAGTACTTC.

The CDR3 region is CASSVGQRTYEQYF. CDR3 bases: TGTGCCAGCAGTGTGGGACAGCGAACATACGAGCAGTACTTC. The chain links TRBV28 to TRBJ2-7, with 7 nucleotides matching TRBD1. The V gene's germline CDR1 is MDHEN and CDR2 SYDVKM. CDR3 size: 14 residues. V shed 5 bases, J shed 4 bases, and the junction held 8 bases outside the gene matches.

CDR3 protein: CSAGTSGSETQYF. DNA of the CDR3: TGCAGCGCCGGGACTAGCGGGAGTGAGACCCAGTACTTC. V is TRBV29-1 and J is TRBJ2-5; the match to TRBD2 covers 14 bases. The V segment lost 7 bases and the J segment 5 bases; nucleotides outside the gene matches: 3. The CDR3 is 13 amino acids. CDR1 is SQVTM, CDR2 ANQGSEA, per germline.

The chain joins TRBV9 to TRBJ2-7; maybe TRBD1 (6 bases). Germline assignment: CDR1 SGDLS and CDR2 YYNGEE. V was shortened by 0 bases and J by 3 bases, with 13 bases between the two germline ends. This CDR3 region has 15 residues. CDR3 sequence (DNA): TGTGCCAGCAGCGTAGGGGCCGGGACAAGCTACGAGCAGTACTTC. Translating gives CASSVGAGTSYEQYF.

This chain uses TRBV19 with TRBJ1-5; D uncertain. Germline values: CDR1 LNHDA, CDR2 SQIVND (reference sequence). This CDR3 contains 14 residues. The V gene lost 0 bases and the J gene lost 4 bases, with 7 bases spanning the gap. CDR3 nucleotide sequence: TGTGCCAGTAGTATAGAGTCGGAGAATCAGCCCCAGCATTTT. This gives the protein CASSIESENQPQHF. Complete variable domain (other parts from reference TRBV19 and TRBJ1-5): DGGITQSPKYLFRKEGQNVTLSCEQNLNHDAMYWYRQDPGQGLRLIYYSQIVNDFQKGDIAEGYSVSREKKESFPLTVTSAQKNPTAFYLCASSIESENQPQHFGDGTRLSIL.

The chain couples TRBV6-5 to TRBJ2-7; possibly TRBD1 for D (5 bases). CDR1 MNHEY and CDR2 SVGAGI come from the germline V gene. Trimming took off 5 bases at V and 5 bases at J, with 13 bases between the two ends. The CDR3 totals 13 residues. The CDR3 region has the DNA TGTGCCAGCAGTACCCAAGGGGCCGACGAGCAGTACTTC. Amino acids: CASSTQGADEQYF.

This sequence joins TRBV28 and TRBJ1-2; no clear D. Per germline, CDR1 MDHEN and CDR2 SYDVKM. The CDR3 totals 12 residues. Between the trimmed V and J ends, which lost 4 bases and 4 bases, there was a span of 7 bases. The DNA of the CDR3 is TGTGCCAGCAGTTATAACTCCTATGGCTACACCTTC. Its protein product is CASSYNSYGYTF.